This T cell receptor beta chain was observed in a study of long-term antiretroviral therapy in people with HIV (dated by TCRdb to between 2021 and 2022). Turning to the overall study: The earliest samples were collected approximately a decade before the 2015 WHO recommendation for immediate ART, a period when ART was typically delayed until CD4 counts fell. A retrospective serial study tested whether changes in peripheral blood TRB repertoire composition and diversity were associated with ART initiation and durable HIV suppression. A total of 192 cryopreserved PBMC samples were contributed to the cohort by 30 adults with confirmed HIV infection, with samples collected serially over a mean of about 6 years (range 1-12). Among the approximately 30 participants with HIV, roughly eleven were female. No cross-contamination during QIAcube processing was shown when test extractions of a monoclonal T-cell line were performed alongside about 30 polyclonal samples. Broad study findings and their caveats: Inferences about post-ART repertoire changes are limited because no data were available on ART adherence, viral resistance or therapy changes. Samples dated from the mid-2000s to the late 2010s, and the ART regimens used may be less effective than current ones. At every time point, the repertoire was dominated by expanded TRB clones first identified before ART initiation, although this dominance fluctuated and, in many PLHIV, declined after ART. Compared with controls, HIV repertoires had narrower CDR3 length ranges, and the network structure pointed to an antigen-experienced repertoire that shifted only slightly toward naive after ART. Because cell numbers in pre-ART samples were limited, unsorted PBMC were profiled instead of sorted CD4+ and CD8+ T cells. Limited PBMC availability meant only the TCR beta chain was sequenced, without alpha chain pairing. A significant increase in TRB diversity was found to be associated with ART initiation, although TRB diversity was observed to remain significantly below that of transplant donor controls even after long-term ART.

Of note for this clone: The antigen it binds to is not known. There are no base qualities to consult, and no much larger clone falls within one base.

Sequencing of the TRB variable region was done with the immunoSEQ hsTCRB v3.0 assay at survey level resolution. The targeted TRB sequencing depth was roughly 40,000-55,000 T-cell genomes per sample. TRB libraries were pooled and sequenced on an Illumina MiSeq using a v3 150-cycle kit. From the authors' description of their analysis: Repertoire analysis was performed in R inside a reproducible Nextflow workflow that covered QC, data transformation and analysis. LymphoSeq2, an R package for exploring AIRR-Seq data, was used to implement custom analyses. Several samples that yielded fewer than 5000 total TRB sequences were excluded, so that approximately 200 HIV repertoires were analyzed. Among the 180 or so HIV repertoires that were kept, roughly 58 were collected before ART initiation and more than 120 were collected after ART initiation. Repertoires were downsampled to 5000 TRB nucleotide sequences, with summary statistics averaged over 100 downsampling iterations. The analysis kept only TRB sequences whose CDR3 regions were at least seven amino acids long. Diversity was measured with a Shannon entropy-derived clonality score and the Gini coefficient. In the repertoire networks, any two of the top 5000 CDR3 amino acid sequences were connected whenever the two sequences differed by an edit distance of one. Antigen specificity groups and MHC restriction were predicted for TRB CDR3 amino acid sequences with GLIPH2. Known CMV, EBV, HIV or tissue antigen associations were flagged by matching CDR3 amino acid sequences against VDJdb and McPAS-TCR. Pre-ART, post-ART and control groups were compared with Wilcoxon signed-rank tests and Holm-Bonferroni correction. TCRdb obtained this table from immuneACCESS and retained in-frame rearrangements with V and J assigned. These tables miss some clones; where compared with another copy, unresolved V genes account for less than half of the shortfall, and the remainder is unexplained. The D gene and trimming were derived from the DNA, and the V and J assignments and clone size from that table. The table for this sample lists about 41,000 clones; about 94% of them were counted only once. In total, the top ten clones hold roughly 2.2% of the sample.

To be included, a participant needed at least one PBMC sample from before ART initiation plus at least two post-ART samples. Every participant with HIV received treatment in the United States of America. Before DNA extraction, cryopreserved samples of about 0.95-10 million PBMC were thawed and washed. At the time of the earliest PBMC sample, participants with HIV were aged between about 23 and 55 years. PBMC samples from each participant spanned 1-4 timepoints before ART initiation and 2-8 timepoints after ART initiation, with a median of 7 samples. For every participant, serial HIV viral load, CD4+ T-cell count, ART history and demographic data were obtained. Genomic DNA was extracted from unsorted PBMC with a Qiagen kit on a QIAcube, processed in batches of 12 samples. The source is a man aged 25-40 years with HIV. Source: unsorted PBMCs, taken around 9.2 years after starting antiretroviral therapy.

The nucleotide sequence reads TGTGCCAGCAGCGGAAGCTTGAACACTGAAGCTTTCTTT. This gives the protein CASSGSLNTEAFF. The sequence joins TRBV9 to TRBJ1-1; there is no confident call for the D gene. The CDR3 goes from the cysteine to the phenylalanine over 13 residues. Only the CDR3 part of the read is kept: 39 bases, read in frame from the first base. For CDR1 and CDR2, the germline V gene lists SGDLS and YYNGEE. The germline ends are 6 bases apart after V is trimmed by 3 bases and J by 0 bases.